Following are 16 T cell receptor beta chains from one sample sequenced in a study of T cells in Graves' hyperthyroidism and ophthalmopathy. Amplified regions were TCR beta CDR3 sequences from RNA transcripts. First-round RT-PCR targeting the TCR CDR3 was performed with the HTBI primer set. From the multiplex PCR reads, TCRdb called clonotypes with MiXCR, one entry per CDR3 protein. The sample consists of about 600,000 distinct CDR3 sequences, approximately 15% of them appearing once. The sequencing sample was made of blood. The receptors come from a middle-aged woman with Graves' ophthalmopathy.

At least ten counts were recorded for this clonotype. The V and J genes are TRBV5-1 and TRBJ2-7; TRBD1 is a possible D gene (6 bases). Germline V gene sequence: CDR1 SGHRS, CDR2 YFSETQ. V was trimmed by 1 base and J by 7 bases, leaving 21 bases between them. This CDR3 region has 16 residues. The CDR3: CASSLLSGTPANEQYF. CDR3 in DNA: TGCGCCAGCAGCTTGCTTTCAGGGACACCAGCGAATGAGCAGTACTTC.

The chain carries TRBV3-1 and TRBJ2-2, with 10 bases matching TRBD2. J lost 4 bases, V lost 1 base, and 3 bases had no gene match. This CDR3 has 16 amino acids. CDR1 is LGHDT, CDR2 YNNKEL, per germline (reference sequence). The CDR3, as DNA: TGTGCCAGCAGCCAAGTAAGCGGGAGGGCCACCGGGGAGCTGTTTTTT. Amino acids: CASSQVSGRATGELFF.

The V and J genes are TRBV7-3 and TRBJ2-3; TRBD2 aligns across 12 bases. After removal of 5 bases from V and 4 bases from J, the junction contained 13 bases not matched to a gene. Germline V gene lookup returns CDR1 SGHTA and CDR2 FQGTGA. The CDR3 sequence is 18 residues long. The CDR3 region has the DNA TGTGCCAGCAGCCACATAGGGCTAGCGGGAGGGCCGGCAGATACGCAGTATTTT. This translates into CASSHIGLAGGPADTQYF.

This clonotype occurred many times. This CDR3 is CSATTGGNEKLFF. DNA for the CDR3: TGCAGTGCCACCACAGGGGGGAATGAAAAACTGTTTTTT. The chain combines TRBV20-1 with TRBJ1-4, with 8 bases matching TRBD1. Germline trimming cut 6 bases from V and 5 bases from J; bases unmatched to any gene: 5. CDR1 and CDR2 from the germline V gene are DFQATT and SNEGSKA (reference sequence). This CDR3 comprises 13 residues.

The rearrangement links TRBV12-3 or TRBV12-4 to TRBJ2-6, with D uncertain. The CDR3 totals 14 residues. The ends were cut back, 2 bases at V and 5 bases at J, with 7 bases in the middle. The CDR3 coding sequence is TGTGCCAGCAGTTTATTAGTTCGGGCCAACGTCCTGACTTTC. This translates into CASSLLVRANVLTF.

Remarks on this clonotype: This may be a read error, as it is one base from a much larger clone. The gene calls are TRBV7-2 and TRBJ2-5; the match to TRBD1 covers 9 bases. Germline CDR1 reads SGHTA; CDR2 reads FQGNSA. V lost 5 bases to trimming and J lost 2 bases; unmatched junction nucleotides: 6. The length of the CDR3 is 15 residues. CDR3 nucleotide sequence: TGTGCCAGCAGCGGTGGGGGGACAGGGCAAGAGACCCAGTACTTC. Translating gives CASSGGGTGQETQYF.

The chain employs TRBV11-2 and TRBJ2-1; D is unclear. The V end was cut by 4 bases, the J end by 6 bases, with 10 bases between. The CDR3 consists of 13 residues. CDR1 SGHAT and CDR2 FQNNGV come from the germline V gene. The CDR3 DNA is TGTGCCAGCAGCTCCGGAGCGACCAATGAGCAGTTCTTC. Translated, it gives CASSSGATNEQFF.

V gene TRBV5-1 combines with J gene TRBJ2-3; TRBD2 aligns across 10 bases. CDR3 length: 14 amino acids. J was trimmed by 7 bases and V by 1 base; bases with no gene match: 3. Germline CDR1 SGHRS, CDR2 YFSETQ. The CDR3 spells CASSLSGGANTQYF. CDR3 nucleotide sequence: TGCGCCAGCAGCTTGAGCGGGGGGGCAAATACGCAGTATTTT.

The gene calls are TRBV7-3 and TRBJ1-2; the match to TRBD1 covers 8 bases. This CDR3 region has 13 residues. V was pared by 6 bases and J by 4 bases, with 4 bases of the junction left unmatched. Germline V CDR1 and CDR2: SGHTA, FQGTGA. Here the CDR3 reads CASSTTGGYGYTF. CDR3 nucleotides: TGTGCCAGCAGTACCACAGGGGGCTATGGCTACACCTTC.

This clonotype was seen many times. V is TRBV27 and J is TRBJ2-3; D not resolved. The V gene's germline CDR1 is MNHEY and CDR2 SMNVEV (reference sequence). Trimming removed 3 bases from V and 4 bases from J, with 11 bases in between. CDR3 length equals 14 residues. The CDR3 coding sequence is TGTGCCAGCAGTTTTCAAACGTTGGCAGATACGCAGTATTTT. The encoded protein is CASSFQTLADTQYF.

There are many counts of this clonotype. The chain couples TRBV3-1 to TRBJ2-1, with a possible D match to TRBD2 (6 bases). V lost 0 bases, J lost 3 bases, and 21 bases lay in between. CDR1 LGHDT and CDR2 YNNKEL come from the germline V gene (reference sequence). The CDR3 is 19 amino acids. The CDR3, as DNA: TGTGCCAGCAGCCAAGAGTCGGCTTTCCTAGCGCCCGTCTACAATGAGCAGTTCTTC. It specifies CASSQESAFLAPVYNEQFF.

Many counts were recorded for this clonotype. CDR3 loop: CASSVRLAADTQYF. CDR3 DNA sequence: TGTGCCAGCAGCGTCCGACTAGCGGCAGATACGCAGTATTTT. The chain employs TRBV3-1 and TRBJ2-3; 9 bases are a match to TRBD2. Per germline, CDR1 LGHDT and CDR2 YNNKEL (reference sequence). With 5 bases clipped from V and 4 bases from J, the junction kept 4 bases outside the gene matches. CDR3 length: 14 residues.

The J gene is TRBJ1-4, the V gene TRBV12-3 or TRBV12-4; tentatively, D is TRBD1 (6 bases). The CDR3 has 13 amino acids. Deletions cut 8 bases from V and 4 bases from J, with 11 bases between. The CDR3 spells CASRRGGNEKLFF. The CDR3 DNA is TGTGCCAGCCGGAGGGGGGGTAATGAAAAACTGTTTTTT.

The chain carries TRBV27 and TRBJ2-1; 8 positions match TRBD1. The CDR3 runs 15 residues. The V and J ends lost 5 bases and 11 bases, in that order; junction bases with no gene match: 14. Germline lookup yields CDR1 MNHEY and CDR2 SMNVEV (reference sequence). The CDR3 spells CASSPSTGGRRQQFF. CDR3 nucleotide sequence: TGTGCCAGCAGTCCCAGCACAGGGGGTAGGCGGCAGCAGTTCTTC.

CDR3 coding DNA: TGTGCCAGCAGCCTGAGGTTGGGAGGGCGAGAGACCCAGTACTTC. Its translation is CASSLRLGGRETQYF. The rearrangement joins TRBV14 to TRBJ2-5; 7 bases align to TRBD2. The germline CDR1 and CDR2 sequences are SGHDN and FVKESK. This CDR3 spans 15 amino acids. The junction had 9 bases not matched to a gene; V was cut back by 4 bases and J by 4 bases.

The gene calls are TRBV11-3 and TRBJ1-1; no clear D gene. Trimming left V 0 bases short and J 1 base short, with 15 bases between. The CDR3 contains 17 residues. Looked up from germline, CDR1 is SGHNT and CDR2 is YENEEA. CDR3 amino acids: CASSLDRQAGWNTEAFF. Written as DNA, the CDR3 is TGTGCCAGCAGCTTAGACAGGCAAGCGGGTTGGAACACTGAAGCTTTCTTT.